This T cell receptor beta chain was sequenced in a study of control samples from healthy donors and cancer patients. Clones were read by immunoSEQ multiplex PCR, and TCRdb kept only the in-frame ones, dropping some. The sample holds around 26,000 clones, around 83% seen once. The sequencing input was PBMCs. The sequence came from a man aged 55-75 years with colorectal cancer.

CDR3 region: CASSPGRNYEQYV. CDR3 DNA: TGTGCCAGCAGTCCAGGACGGAACTACGAGCAGTACGTC. The chain links TRBV6-5 to TRBJ2-7; D unresolved. The V end lost 5 bases, the J end lost 3 bases, and 11 bases lay between the germline ends. The CDR3 is 13 residues long. The germline CDR1 and CDR2 sequences are MNHEY and SVGAGI.